A single sample gave rise to the 8 T cell receptor beta chains below, sequenced in a study of OX40 agonist ivuxolimab in advanced cancers. Clones were sequenced by immunoSEQ multiplex PCR, and TCRdb holds only the in-frame ones, with some missing. The table includes tens of thousands of clones, about 88% detected once. The material was CD4+ or CD8+ T cells sorted from blood, obtained in a trial of the OX40 agonist ivuxolimab. These receptors were obtained from an adult with an advanced solid tumor such as melanoma, head and neck, liver or kidney cancer.

The chain links TRBV9 to TRBJ1-3; possible D gene TRBD1, 5 bases. Germline loops: CDR1 SGDLS, CDR2 YYNGEE. With 3 bases removed from V and 2 bases from J, the gap between germline ends came to 15 bases. This CDR3 spans 16 amino acids. The CDR3 is CASSEGVDLTGNTIYF. The CDR3 DNA sequence: TGTGCCAGCAGCGAAGGGGTCGACCTTACTGGAAACACCATATATTTT.

The V call is TRBV4-2, the J call TRBJ1-5, with a tentative D call TRBD1 (6 bases). V gave up 1 base and J gave up 4 bases, with 20 bases separating them. Germline assignment: CDR1 LGHNA and CDR2 YNFKEQ. This CDR3 is 18 amino acids long. Here the CDR3 reads CASSQAYLGAGGNQPQHF. CDR3 DNA: TGTGCCAGCAGCCAAGCGTATTTGGGGGCGGGGGGTAATCAGCCCCAGCATTTT.

This chain connects TRBV28 to TRBJ2-1, with 10 bases identical to TRBD1. The CDR3 is 15 amino acids. The germline gives CDR1 MDHEN, CDR2 SYDVKM. V lost 5 bases and J lost 8; bases outside the gene matches: 9. CDR3 loop: CASSAWTGGGDEQFF. CDR3 bases: TGTGCCAGCAGTGCATGGACAGGGGGTGGGGATGAGCAGTTCTTC.

The chain links TRBV6-6 to TRBJ1-6; 9 positions match TRBD1. CDR3 length equals 13 residues. Losses at the gene ends were 8 bases for V and 9 bases for J; bases not matched to a gene: 5. Germline assignment: CDR1 MNHNY and CDR2 SVGAGI (reference sequence). CDR3 sequence: CASLQGATSPLHF. The CDR3 region has the DNA TGTGCCAGCTTACAGGGGGCCACTTCACCCCTCCACTTT.

V gene TRBV5-1 combines with J gene TRBJ1-1, with D uncertain. CDR3 length: 13 amino acids. Germline V gene data show CDR1 as SGHRS and CDR2 as YFSETQ. The V gene lost 0 bases and the J gene lost 6 bases, with 9 bases spanning the gap. CDR3: CASSLAGRAEAFF. CDR3 DNA: TGCGCCAGCAGCTTGGCCGGGAGAGCTGAAGCTTTCTTT.

The genes are TRBV7-2 and TRBJ2-1, with D possibly TRBD1 on 6 matching bases. Germline loops: CDR1 SGHTA, CDR2 FQGNSA. The V and J ends lost 5 bases and 13 bases respectively, with 12 bases between them. The CDR3 loop spans 11 amino acids. CDR3 protein: CASSPAGTQFF. In DNA, the CDR3 is TGTGCCAGCAGCCCCGCCGGGACACAGTTCTTC.

This clone was detected only once. The chain uses TRBV5-1 and TRBJ2-4; a weak D match, TRBD1 (6 bases). V was shortened by 5 bases and J by 5 bases, with 23 bases between the two germline ends. This CDR3 region has 17 residues. Germline V CDR1 and CDR2: SGHRS, YFSETQ. The CDR3 region is CASRPERRQVLENIQYF. The CDR3 coding sequence is TGCGCCAGCAGACCCGAAAGACGACAGGTTCTTGAAAACATTCAGTACTTC.

The chain couples TRBV7-2 to TRBJ2-5, with TRBD1 identical over 8 bases. The CDR3 sequence is 14 residues long. CDR1 and CDR2 (germline): SGHTA, FQGNSA. V shed 1 base and J 5 bases; nucleotides not matched to a gene: 3. Written as DNA, the CDR3 is TGTGCCAGCAGCTTAGACAGGGGGGTGGAGACCCAGTACTTC. This codes for CASSLDRGVETQYF.